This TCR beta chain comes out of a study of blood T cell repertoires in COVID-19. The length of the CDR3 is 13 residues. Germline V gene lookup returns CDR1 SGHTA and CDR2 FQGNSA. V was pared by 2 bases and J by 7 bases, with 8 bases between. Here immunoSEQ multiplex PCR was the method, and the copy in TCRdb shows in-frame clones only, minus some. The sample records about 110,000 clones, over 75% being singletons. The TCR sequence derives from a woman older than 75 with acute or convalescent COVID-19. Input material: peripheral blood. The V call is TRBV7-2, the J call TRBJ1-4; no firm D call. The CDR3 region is CASSLSQLEKLFF. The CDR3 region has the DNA TGTGCCAGCAGCTTATCACAGCTTGAAAAACTGTTTTTT.